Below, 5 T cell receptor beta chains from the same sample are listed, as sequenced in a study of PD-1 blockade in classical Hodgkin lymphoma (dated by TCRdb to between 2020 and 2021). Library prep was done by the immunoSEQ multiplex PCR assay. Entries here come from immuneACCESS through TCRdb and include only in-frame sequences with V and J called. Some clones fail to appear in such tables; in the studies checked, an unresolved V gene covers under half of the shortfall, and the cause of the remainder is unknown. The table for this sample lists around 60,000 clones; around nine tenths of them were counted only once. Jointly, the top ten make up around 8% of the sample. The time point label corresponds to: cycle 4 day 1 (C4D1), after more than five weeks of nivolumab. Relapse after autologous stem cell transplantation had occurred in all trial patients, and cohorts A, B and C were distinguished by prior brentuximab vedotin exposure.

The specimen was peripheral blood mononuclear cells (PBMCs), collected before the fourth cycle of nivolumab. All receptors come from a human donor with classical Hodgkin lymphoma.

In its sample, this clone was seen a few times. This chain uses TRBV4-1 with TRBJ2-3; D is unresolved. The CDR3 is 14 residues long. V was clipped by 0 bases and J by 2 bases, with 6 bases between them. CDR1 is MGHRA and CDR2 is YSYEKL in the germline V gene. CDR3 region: CASSQDRNTDTQYF. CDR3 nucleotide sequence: TGCGCCAGCAGCCAAGACAGAAACACAGATACGCAGTATTTT.

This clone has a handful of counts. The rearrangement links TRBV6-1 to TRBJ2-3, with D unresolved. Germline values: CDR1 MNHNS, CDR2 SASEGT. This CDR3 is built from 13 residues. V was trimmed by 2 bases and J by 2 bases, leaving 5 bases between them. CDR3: CASSEWNTDTQYF. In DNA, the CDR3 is TGTGCCAGCAGTGAATGGAACACAGATACGCAGTATTTT.

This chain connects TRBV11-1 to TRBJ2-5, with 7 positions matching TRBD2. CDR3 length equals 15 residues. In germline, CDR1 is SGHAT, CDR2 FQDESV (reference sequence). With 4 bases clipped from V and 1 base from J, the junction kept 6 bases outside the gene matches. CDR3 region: CASSWRGGTQETQYF. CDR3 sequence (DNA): TGTGCCAGCAGCTGGAGGGGAGGGACCCAAGAGACCCAGTACTTC.

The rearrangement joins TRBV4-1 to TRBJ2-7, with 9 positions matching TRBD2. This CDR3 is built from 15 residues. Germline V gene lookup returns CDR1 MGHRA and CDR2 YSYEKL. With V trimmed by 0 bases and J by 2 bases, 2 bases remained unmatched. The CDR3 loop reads CASSQDASGAYEQYF. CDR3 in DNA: TGCGCCAGCAGCCAAGACGCTAGCGGGGCCTACGAGCAGTACTTC.

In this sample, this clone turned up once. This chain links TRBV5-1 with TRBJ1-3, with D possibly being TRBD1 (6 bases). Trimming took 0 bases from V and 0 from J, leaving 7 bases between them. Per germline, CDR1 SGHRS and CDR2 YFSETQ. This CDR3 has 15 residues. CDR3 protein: CASSLEGGSGNTIYF. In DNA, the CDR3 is TGCGCCAGCAGCTTGGAGGGGGGCTCTGGAAACACCATATATTTT.